This TCR beta chain was sequenced in a study of early T cells in non-severe SARS-CoV-2 infection (dated by TCRdb to 2020 to 2023). Study-wide context: Because TCR sequencing relied on bulk RNA taken from unsorted whole blood, pairing of alpha and beta chains was not possible. The paper as a whole reports these results and caveats: Matching against VDJdb was skewed toward anti-spike CD8 responses, likely underestimated virus-specific expansions, and missed private and CD4 specificities.

This clonotype was seen a handful of times. Its antigen is not yet known. Base qualities were left out, and no much larger clone turns up one base away. The CDR3 contains 13 residues, cysteine and phenylalanine counted. Just CDR3 DNA is preserved here, 39 bases in frame from base 1. V is shortened by 1 base, J by 4 bases, and the region joining them spans 8 bases. The germline V gene encodes CDR1 SGHAT and CDR2 FQNNGV. The study was a case-control design nested within a healthcare worker cohort in London, UK, with weekly nasopharyngeal swab PCR tests and blood sampling. Healthcare workers were recruited between 23 and 31 March 2020, during the week of the UK lockdown, and were followed weekly for up to about 15 weeks. Libraries were built with 5' RACE. Sequencer: NextSeq 500. To correct for sequencing error and PCR bias, the TCR library protocol tagged individual cDNA molecules with unique molecular identifiers. Sequencing covered both TCR alpha and beta chains, and within each sample the abundances of alpha and beta sequences were tightly co-correlated. As for the original processing: Decombinator V4 was used to annotate TCR sequences for V gene, J gene and CDR3. TCRs were defined as expanded if a significant change between any two time points was detected under a Poisson model with p below 0.0001. TCR abundances were normalised to the total number of TCRs sequenced per sample and were expressed as counts per million. TRAV1-2 paired with TRAJ12, TRAJ20 or TRAJ33 defined MAIT TCRs, while TRAV10 paired with TRAJ18 defined iNKT TCRs. VDJdb, accessed on 1 November 2021, was searched for TCRs annotated for CMV, EBV and SARS-CoV-2, and TCRs annotated for more than one antigen were excluded. The public reads were reprocessed in TCRdb via fastp at Q25 and MiXCR, keeping in-frame beta chains. CDR3 protein duplicates are merged, each entry listing the most common genes and DNA. These V and J calls originate from TCRdb's pipeline instead of the authors' own analysis. The sample includes roughly 120,000 distinct CDR3 sequences, with about 15% observed a single time. Jointly, the top ten make up less than 25% of the sample.

The rearranged segments are TRBV11-2 and TRBJ2-7; the D gene is possibly TRBD2, with 5 bases matching. This TCR derives from an adult who was a healthcare worker with PCR-confirmed SARS-CoV-2 infection or an uninfected control (not recorded which). The material sequenced was whole blood. The base sequence is TGTGCCAGCAGCTTAGGAGCGGTTTACGAGCAGTACTTC. Its amino acids are CASSLGAVYEQYF.